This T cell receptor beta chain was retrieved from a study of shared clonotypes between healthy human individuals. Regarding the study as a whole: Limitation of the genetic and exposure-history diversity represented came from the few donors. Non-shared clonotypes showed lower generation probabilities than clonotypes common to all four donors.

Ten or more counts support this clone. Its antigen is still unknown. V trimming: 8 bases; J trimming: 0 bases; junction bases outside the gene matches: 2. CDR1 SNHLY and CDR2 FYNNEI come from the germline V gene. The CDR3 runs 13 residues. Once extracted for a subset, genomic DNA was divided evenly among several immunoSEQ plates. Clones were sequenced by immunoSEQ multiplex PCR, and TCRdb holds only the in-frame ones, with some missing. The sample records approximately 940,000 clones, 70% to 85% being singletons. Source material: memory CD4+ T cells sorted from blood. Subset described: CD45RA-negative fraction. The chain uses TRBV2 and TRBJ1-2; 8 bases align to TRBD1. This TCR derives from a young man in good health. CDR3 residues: CASLGQANYGYTF. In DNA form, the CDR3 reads TGTGCCAGCTTGGGACAGGCTAACTATGGCTACACCTTC.